One T cell receptor (beta chain) is described in this entry. Its antigen has not been determined. Base qualities are missing; no much larger clone stands one base away. V sheds 3 bases and J sheds 1 base, leaving 15 bases between their ends. Looking up the germline V gene (reference sequence) yields CDR1 DFQATT and CDR2 SNEGSKA. Its CDR3 holds 15 amino acids, cysteine through phenylalanine. CDR3 DNA only is kept here, 45 bases in frame from base 1. The entry originates in a study of T-cell reconstitution after alpha-beta-depleted transplantation in children (dated by TCRdb to 2016 to 2017). In terms of the full investigation: T-cell immune reconstitution after TCRalphabeta/CD19-depleted allogeneic hematopoietic cell transplantation in children was quantitatively tracked in the study by means of TCR repertoire profiling.

Library preparation employed PCR. Sequenced on an Illumina HiSeq 2500. TCR libraries were prepared with molecular barcoding, using unique molecular identifiers to normalize TCRbeta repertoire quantification. The public reads were reanalyzed by TCRdb: fastp trimming at Q25, MiXCR alignment, in-frame beta chains only. All rows with the same CDR3 protein become a single entry with the most common DNA and genes. This sample has 640,000 or so distinct CDR3 sequences in its table, and over 15% of those were observed once. The top ten hold 0.8% to 1.1% of the sample. Sequences were derived from PBMCs from the stem cell graft donor, sampled from the stem cell graft. Recombination linked TRBV20-1 to TRBJ1-1; the D gene identity is not certain. This TCR came from a human donor who donated a stem cell graft to a child with acute myeloid leukemia. Here the CDR3 is given as CSASPSGPTNTEAFF. The sequence in DNA is TGCAGTGCTAGCCCTTCCGGGCCAACGAACACTGAAGCTTTCTTT.